This T cell receptor beta chain was obtained from a study of blood T cell repertoires in COVID-19. For the study at large: Specimens from acute and convalescent COVID-19 originated in the United States, Italy and Spain. Sample material is recorded as cDNA or gDNA derived from T cells, B-cell-depleted T cells, or PBMCs.

This CDR3 comprises 15 residues. Trimming took 7 bases from V and 4 from J; bases not matched to a gene: 12. CDR1 and CDR2 from the germline V gene are MDHEN and SYDVKM. In the original processing: Reference gene primers were amplified, and this amplification served to estimate nucleated cell counts. Produced via immunoSEQ multiplex PCR; TCRdb's table is partial and in-frame only. V and J calls and clone size are as listed in that table; D and trimming were resolved from the DNA. This sample has approximately 76,000 clones, with around 88% found just once. The sequence derives from a man aged 25 to 40 with acute or convalescent COVID-19. This chain uses TRBV28 with TRBJ1-1; TRBD1 matches at 7 bases. The sequencing sample was made of peripheral blood. CDR3 sequence (DNA): TGTGCCAGCAACCCTCTCACAGGGGAAAGCACTGAAGCTTTCTTT. This translates into CASNPLTGESTEAFF.